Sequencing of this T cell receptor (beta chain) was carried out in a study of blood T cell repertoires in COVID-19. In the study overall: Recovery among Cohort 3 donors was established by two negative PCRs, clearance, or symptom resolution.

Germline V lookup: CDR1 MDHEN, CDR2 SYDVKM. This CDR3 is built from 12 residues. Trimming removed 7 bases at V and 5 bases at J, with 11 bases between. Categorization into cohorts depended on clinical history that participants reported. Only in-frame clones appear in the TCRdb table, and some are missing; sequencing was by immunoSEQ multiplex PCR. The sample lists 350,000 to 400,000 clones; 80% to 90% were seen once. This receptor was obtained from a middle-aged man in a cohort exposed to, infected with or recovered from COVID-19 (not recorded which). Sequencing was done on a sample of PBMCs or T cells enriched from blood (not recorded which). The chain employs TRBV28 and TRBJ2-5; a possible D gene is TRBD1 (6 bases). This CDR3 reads CASTRRGETQYF. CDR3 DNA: TGTGCCAGCACCCGCAGGGGTGAGACCCAGTACTTC.